This T cell receptor (beta chain) originates from a study of breast tumors, draining lymph nodes, adjacent tissues. Samples came from axillary lymph nodes draining the breast cancer. Via MiXCR, TCRdb re-called the multiplex PCR reads, giving one row per CDR3 protein. This sample has over 70,000 distinct CDR3 sequences; about 27% occur once, and the top ten carry 7.5% to 10%. The CDR3 contains 14 residues. CDR1 and CDR2 from the germline V gene are DFQATT and SNEGSKA (reference sequence). Trimming took 1 base from V and 2 from J, leaving 8 bases between them. This clonotype was recorded many times. Its antigen remains unidentified. Notes on the study in general: That most tumor T cells come from lymph nodes remained unproven.

The source is a female donor with breast cancer. Some clones in this sample may be carry-over from other donors' samples. The sequenced material came from axillary lymph node tissue. V is TRBV20-1 and J is TRBJ2-2; D remains unclear. CDR3 residues: CSARADGNTGELFF. CDR3 DNA: TGCAGTGCTAGAGCGGACGGAAACACCGGGGAGCTGTTTTTT.